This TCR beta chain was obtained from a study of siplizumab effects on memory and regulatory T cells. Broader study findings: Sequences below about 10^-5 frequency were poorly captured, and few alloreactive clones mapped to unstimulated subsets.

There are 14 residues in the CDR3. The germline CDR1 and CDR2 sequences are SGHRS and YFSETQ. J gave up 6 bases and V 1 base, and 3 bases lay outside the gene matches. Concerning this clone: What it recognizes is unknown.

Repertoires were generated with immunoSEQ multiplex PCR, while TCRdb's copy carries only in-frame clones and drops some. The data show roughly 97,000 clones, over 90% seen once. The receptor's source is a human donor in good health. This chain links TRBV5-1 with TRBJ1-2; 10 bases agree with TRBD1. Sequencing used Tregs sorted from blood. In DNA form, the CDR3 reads TGCGCCAGCAGCTTGACCGGGACAGGGGATGGCTACACCTTC. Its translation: CASSLTGTGDGYTF. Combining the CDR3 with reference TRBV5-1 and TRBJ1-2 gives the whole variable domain KAGVTQTPRYLIKTRGQQVTLSCSPISGHRSVSWYQQTPGQGLQFLFEYFSETQRNKGNFPGRFSGRQFSNSRSEMNVSTLELGDSALYLCASSLTGTGDGYTFGSGTRLTVV.